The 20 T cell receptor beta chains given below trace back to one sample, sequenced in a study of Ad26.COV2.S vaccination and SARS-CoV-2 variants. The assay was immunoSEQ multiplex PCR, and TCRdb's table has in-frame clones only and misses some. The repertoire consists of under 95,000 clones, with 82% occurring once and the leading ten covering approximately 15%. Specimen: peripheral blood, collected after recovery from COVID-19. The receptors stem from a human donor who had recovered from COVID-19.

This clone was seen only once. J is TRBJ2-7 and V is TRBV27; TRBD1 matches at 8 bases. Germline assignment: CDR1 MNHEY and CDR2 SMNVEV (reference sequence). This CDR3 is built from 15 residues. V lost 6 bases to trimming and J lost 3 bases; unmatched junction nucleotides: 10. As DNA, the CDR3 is TGTGCCAGCAGCAAAAAGGGACAGGCAGGCTACGAGCAGTACTTC. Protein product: CASSKKGQAGYEQYF.

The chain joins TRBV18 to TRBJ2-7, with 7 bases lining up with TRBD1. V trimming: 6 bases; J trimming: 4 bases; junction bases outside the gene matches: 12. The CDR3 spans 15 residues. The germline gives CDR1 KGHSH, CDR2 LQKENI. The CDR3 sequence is CASSRDSQRGYEQYF. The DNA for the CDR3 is TGTGCCAGCTCTCGGGACAGCCAGAGAGGGTACGAGCAGTACTTC.

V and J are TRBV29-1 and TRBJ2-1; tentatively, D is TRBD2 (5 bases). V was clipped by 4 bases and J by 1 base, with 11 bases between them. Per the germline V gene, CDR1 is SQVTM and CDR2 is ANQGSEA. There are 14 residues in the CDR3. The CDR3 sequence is CSVAPGVSYNEQFF. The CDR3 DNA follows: TGCAGCGTTGCACCCGGGGTTTCCTACAATGAGCAGTTCTTC.

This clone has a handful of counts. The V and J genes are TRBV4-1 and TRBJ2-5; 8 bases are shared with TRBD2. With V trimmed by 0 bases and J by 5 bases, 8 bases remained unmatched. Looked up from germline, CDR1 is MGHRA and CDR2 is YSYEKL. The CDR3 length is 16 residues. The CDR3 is CASSQDWLAGLETQYF. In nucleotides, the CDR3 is TGCGCCAGCAGCCAAGATTGGCTAGCGGGCCTGGAGACCCAGTACTTC.

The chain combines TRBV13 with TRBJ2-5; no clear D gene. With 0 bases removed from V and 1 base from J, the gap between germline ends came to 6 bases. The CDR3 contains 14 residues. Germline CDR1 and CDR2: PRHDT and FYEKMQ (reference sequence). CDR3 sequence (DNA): TGTGCCAGCAGCTTAGGGCTCATCCAAGAGACCCAGTACTTC. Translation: CASSLGLIQETQYF.

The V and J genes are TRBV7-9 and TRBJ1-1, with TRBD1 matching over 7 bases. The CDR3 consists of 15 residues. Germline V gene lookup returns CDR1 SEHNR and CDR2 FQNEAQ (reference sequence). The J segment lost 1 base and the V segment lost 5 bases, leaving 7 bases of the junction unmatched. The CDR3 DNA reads TGTGCCAGCAGCAAGAGGGACAGCCCGAACACTGAAGCTTTCTTT. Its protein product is CASSKRDSPNTEAFF.

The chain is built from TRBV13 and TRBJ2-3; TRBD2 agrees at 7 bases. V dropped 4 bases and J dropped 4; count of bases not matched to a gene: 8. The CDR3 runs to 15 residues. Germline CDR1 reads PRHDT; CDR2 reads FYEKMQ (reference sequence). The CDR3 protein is CASSYRDYPPDTQYF. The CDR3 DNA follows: TGTGCCAGCAGCTACCGGGACTACCCCCCAGATACGCAGTATTTT.

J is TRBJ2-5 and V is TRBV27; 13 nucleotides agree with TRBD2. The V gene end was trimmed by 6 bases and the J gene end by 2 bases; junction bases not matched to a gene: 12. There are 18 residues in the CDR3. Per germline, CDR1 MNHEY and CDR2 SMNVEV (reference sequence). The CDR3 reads CASSPTPLAGGSQETQYF. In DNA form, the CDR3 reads TGTGCCAGCAGCCCTACTCCACTAGCGGGAGGGTCGCAAGAGACCCAGTACTTC.

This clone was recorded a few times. In DNA, the CDR3 is TGTGCCAGCAGCTTGGTGAAGGGGGGATGGGATCAGCCCCAGCATTTT. Translation gives CASSLVKGGWDQPQHF. V usage is TRBV11-2 and J usage is TRBJ1-5; a possible D gene is TRBD1 (6 bases). There are 16 residues in the CDR3. Between the trimmed V and J ends, which lost 3 bases and 5 bases, there was a span of 17 bases. From germline, CDR1 is SGHAT and CDR2 FQNNGV.

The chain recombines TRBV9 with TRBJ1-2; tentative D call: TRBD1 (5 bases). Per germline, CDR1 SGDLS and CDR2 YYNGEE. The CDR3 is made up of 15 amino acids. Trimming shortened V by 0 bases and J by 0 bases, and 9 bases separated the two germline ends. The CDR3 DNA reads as TGTGCCAGCAGCGTAGGGACATTCGCTAACTATGGCTACACCTTC. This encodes CASSVGTFANYGYTF.

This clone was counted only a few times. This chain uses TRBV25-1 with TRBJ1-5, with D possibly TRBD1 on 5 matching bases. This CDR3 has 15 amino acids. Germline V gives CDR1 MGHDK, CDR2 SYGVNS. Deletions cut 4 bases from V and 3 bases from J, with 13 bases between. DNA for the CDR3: TGTGCCAGCAGTGCCGGGGCGGGGGTCAATCAGCCCCAGCATTTT. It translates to CASSAGAGVNQPQHF.

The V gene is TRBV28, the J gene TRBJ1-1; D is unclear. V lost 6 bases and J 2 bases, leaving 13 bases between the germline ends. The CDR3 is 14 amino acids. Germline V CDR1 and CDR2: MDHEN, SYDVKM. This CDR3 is CASSDPAPNTEAFF. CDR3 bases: TGTGCCAGCAGCGACCCGGCCCCCAACACTGAAGCTTTCTTT.

The CDR3 protein is CASSLTATTNEKLFF. CDR3 DNA sequence: TGTGCCAGCAGTTTGACAGCTACAACTAATGAAAAACTGTTTTTT. The rearrangement uses TRBV7-9 and TRBJ1-4, with D perhaps matching TRBD1 (5 bases). Between the trimmed V and J ends, which lost 6 bases and 0 bases, there was a span of 11 bases. This CDR3 contains 15 residues. Per the germline V gene, CDR1 is SEHNR and CDR2 is FQNEAQ (reference sequence).

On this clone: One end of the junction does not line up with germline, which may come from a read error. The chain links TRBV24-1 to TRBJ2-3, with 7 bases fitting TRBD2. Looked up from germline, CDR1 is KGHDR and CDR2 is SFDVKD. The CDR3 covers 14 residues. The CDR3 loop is CATSGAGLPDTQYF. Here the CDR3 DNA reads TGTGCCACGAGTGGAGCGGGACTGCCAGATACGCAGTATTTT.

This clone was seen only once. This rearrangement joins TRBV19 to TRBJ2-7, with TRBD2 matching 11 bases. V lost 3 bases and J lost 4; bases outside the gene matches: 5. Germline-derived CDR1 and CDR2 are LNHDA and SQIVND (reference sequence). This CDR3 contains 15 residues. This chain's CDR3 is CASSIILAGGYEQYF. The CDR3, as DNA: TGTGCCAGTAGTATCATCCTAGCGGGAGGTTACGAGCAGTACTTC.

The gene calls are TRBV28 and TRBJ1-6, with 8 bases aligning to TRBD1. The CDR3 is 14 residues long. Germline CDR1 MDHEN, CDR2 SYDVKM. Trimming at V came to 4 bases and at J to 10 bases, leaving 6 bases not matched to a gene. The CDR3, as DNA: TGTGCCAGCAGTTCTCAGGGGGCGAAGTCACCCCTCCACTTT. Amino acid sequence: CASSSQGAKSPLHF.

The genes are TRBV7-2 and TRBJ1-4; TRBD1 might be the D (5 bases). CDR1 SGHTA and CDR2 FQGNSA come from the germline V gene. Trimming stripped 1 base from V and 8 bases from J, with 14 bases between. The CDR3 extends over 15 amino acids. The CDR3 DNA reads TGTGCCAGCAGCTTAGGGGGGGTCCTTGACGAAAAACTGTTTTTT. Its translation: CASSLGGVLDEKLFF.

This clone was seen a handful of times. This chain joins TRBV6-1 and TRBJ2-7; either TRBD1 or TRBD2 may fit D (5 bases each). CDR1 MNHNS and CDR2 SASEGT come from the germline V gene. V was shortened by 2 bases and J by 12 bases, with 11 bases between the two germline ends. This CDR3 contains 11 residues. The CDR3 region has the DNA TGTGCCAGCAGTGAAAGGGACCTGAGGTACTTC. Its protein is CASSERDLRYF.

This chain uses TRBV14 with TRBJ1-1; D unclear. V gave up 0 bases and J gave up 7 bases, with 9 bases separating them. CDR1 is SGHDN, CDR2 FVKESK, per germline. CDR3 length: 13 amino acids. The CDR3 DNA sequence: TGTGCCAGCAGCCAAGATCTGCGGGGTGAAGCTTTCTTT. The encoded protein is CASSQDLRGEAFF.

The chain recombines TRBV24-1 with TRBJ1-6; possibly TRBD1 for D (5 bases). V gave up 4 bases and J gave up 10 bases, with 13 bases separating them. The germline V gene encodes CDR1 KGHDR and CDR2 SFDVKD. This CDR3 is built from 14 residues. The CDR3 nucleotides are TGTGCCACCAGTGAGGCGGGACTAGAATCACCCCTCCACTTT. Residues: CATSEAGLESPLHF.